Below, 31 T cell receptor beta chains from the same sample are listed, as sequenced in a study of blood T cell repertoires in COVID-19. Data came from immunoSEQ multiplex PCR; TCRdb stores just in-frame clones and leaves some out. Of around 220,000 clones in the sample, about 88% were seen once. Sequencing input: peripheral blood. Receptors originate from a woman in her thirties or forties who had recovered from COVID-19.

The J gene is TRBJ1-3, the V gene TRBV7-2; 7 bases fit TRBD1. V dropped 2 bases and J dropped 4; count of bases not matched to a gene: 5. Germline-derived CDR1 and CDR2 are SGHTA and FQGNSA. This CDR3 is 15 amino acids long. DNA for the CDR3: TGTGCCAGCAGCTTAAAACAGGGGTACGGAAACACCATATATTTT. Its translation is CASSLKQGYGNTIYF.

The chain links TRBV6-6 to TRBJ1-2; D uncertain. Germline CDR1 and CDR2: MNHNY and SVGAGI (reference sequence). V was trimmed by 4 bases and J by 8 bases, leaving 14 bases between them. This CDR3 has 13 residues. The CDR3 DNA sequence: TGTGCCAGCAGTTCCGACGGGAGGGAAGGCTACACCTTC. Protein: CASSSDGREGYTF.

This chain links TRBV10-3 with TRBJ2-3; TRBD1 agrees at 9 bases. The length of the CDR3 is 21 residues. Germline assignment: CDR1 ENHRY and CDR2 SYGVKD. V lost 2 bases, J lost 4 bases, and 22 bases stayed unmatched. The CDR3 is CAISELHPGRALQGAADTQYF. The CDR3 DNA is TGTGCCATCAGTGAGCTCCACCCAGGCCGAGCCTTACAGGGGGCCGCAGATACGCAGTATTTT.

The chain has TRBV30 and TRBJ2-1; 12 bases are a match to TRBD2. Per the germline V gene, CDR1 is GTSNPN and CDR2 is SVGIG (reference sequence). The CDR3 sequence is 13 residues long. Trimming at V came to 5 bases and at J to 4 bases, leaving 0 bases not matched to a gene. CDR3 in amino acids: CAWGTSGYNEQFF. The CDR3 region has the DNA TGTGCCTGGGGGACTAGCGGGTACAATGAGCAGTTCTTC.

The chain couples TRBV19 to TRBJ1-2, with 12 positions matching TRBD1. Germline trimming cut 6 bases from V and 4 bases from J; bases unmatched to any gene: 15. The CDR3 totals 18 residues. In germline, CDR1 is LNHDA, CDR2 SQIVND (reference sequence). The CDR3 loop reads CASSRGTGGAGLGYGYTF. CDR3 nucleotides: TGTGCCAGTAGCCGAGGGACAGGGGGCGCAGGATTGGGCTATGGCTACACCTTC.

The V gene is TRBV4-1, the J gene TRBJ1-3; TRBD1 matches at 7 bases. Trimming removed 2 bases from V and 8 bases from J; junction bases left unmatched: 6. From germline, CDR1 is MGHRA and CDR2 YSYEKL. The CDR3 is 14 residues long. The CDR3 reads CASSQNYGQDTIYF. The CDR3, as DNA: TGCGCCAGCAGCCAAAACTATGGACAGGACACCATATATTTT.

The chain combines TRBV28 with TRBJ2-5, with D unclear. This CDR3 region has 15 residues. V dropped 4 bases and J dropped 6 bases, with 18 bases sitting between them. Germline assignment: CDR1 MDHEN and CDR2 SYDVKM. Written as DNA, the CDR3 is TGTGCCAGCAGTTCCCGAACACTGGAGTCGCAGACCCAGTACTTC. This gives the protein CASSSRTLESQTQYF.

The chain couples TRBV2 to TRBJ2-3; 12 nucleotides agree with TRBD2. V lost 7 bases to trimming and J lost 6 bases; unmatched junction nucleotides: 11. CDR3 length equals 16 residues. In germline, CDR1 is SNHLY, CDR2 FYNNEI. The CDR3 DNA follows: TGTGCCAGCAACTCGGAGCTAGCGGGGGGGCTGGATACGCAGTATTTT. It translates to CASNSELAGGLDTQYF.

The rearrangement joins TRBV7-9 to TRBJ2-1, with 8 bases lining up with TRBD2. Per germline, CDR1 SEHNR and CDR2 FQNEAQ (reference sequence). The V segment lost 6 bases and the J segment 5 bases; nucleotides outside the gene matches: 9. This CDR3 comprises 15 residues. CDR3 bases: TGTGCCAGCAGTCCCCGCGGGGGGCGCAACAATGAGCAGTTCTTC. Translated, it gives CASSPRGGRNNEQFF. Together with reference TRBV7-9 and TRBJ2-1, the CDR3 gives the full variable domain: DTGVSQNPRHKITKRGQNVTFRCDPISEHNRLYWYRQTLGQGPEFLTYFQNEAQLEKSRLLSDRFSAERPKGSFSTLEIQRTEQGDSAMYLCASSPRGGRNNEQFFGPGTRLTVL.

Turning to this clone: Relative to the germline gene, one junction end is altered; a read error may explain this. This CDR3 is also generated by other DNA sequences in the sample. CDR3 loop: CAWRGDRDSPLHF. The CDR3 nucleotides read TGTGCCTGGAGGGGGGACAGGGATTCACCCCTCCATTTT. This chain joins TRBV30 and TRBJ1-6, with 9 bases identical to TRBD1. Germline CDR1 is GTSNPN and CDR2 is SVGIG (reference sequence). This CDR3 is 13 amino acids long.

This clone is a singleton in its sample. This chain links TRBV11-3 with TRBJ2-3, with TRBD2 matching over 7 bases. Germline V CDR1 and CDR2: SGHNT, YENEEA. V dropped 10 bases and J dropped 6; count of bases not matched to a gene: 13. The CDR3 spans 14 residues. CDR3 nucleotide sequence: TGTGCCACCAACGGGGGAGGGGCGGGGGATACGCAGTATTTT. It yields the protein CATNGGGAGDTQYF.

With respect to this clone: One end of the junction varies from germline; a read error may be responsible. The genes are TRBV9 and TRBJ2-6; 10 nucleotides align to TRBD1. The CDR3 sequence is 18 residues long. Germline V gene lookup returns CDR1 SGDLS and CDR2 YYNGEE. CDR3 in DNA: TGTGCCAGCAGCGAGGGGACAGGGGCGTACTCTGGGGCCAACGTTCTGACTTTC. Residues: CASSEGTGAYSGANVLTF. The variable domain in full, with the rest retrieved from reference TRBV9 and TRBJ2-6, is DSGVTQTPKHLITATGQRVTLRCSPRSGDLSVYWYQQSLDQGLQFLIQYYNGEERAKGNILERFSAQQFPDLHSELNLSSLELGDSALYFCASSEGTGAYSGANVLTFGAGSRLTVL.

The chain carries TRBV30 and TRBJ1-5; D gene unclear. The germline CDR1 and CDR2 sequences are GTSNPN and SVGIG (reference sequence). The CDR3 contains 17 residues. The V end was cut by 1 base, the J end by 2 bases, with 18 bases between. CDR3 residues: CAWSAYKGRGGNQPQHF. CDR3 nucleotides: TGTGCCTGGAGTGCCTACAAAGGTCGGGGTGGCAATCAGCCCCAGCATTTT. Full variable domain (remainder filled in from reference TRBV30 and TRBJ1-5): SQTIHQWPATLVQPVGSPLSLECTVEGTSNPNLYWYRQAAGRGLQLLFYSVGIGQISSEVPQNLSASRPQDRQFILSSKKLLLSDSGFYLCAWSAYKGRGGNQPQHFGDGTRLSIL.

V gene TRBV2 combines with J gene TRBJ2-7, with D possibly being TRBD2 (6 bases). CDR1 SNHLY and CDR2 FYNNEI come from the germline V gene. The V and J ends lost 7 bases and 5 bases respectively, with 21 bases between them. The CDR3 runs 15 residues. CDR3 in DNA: TGTGCCAGCATGAGGAGGGAGACGGGCGTGCACGAGCAGTACTTC. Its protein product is CASMRRETGVHEQYF.

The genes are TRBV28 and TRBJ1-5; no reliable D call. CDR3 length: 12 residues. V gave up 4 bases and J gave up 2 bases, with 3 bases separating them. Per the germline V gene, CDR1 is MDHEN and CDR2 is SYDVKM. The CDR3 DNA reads TGTGCCAGCAGTTCAGGCAATCAGCCCCAGCATTTT. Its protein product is CASSSGNQPQHF.

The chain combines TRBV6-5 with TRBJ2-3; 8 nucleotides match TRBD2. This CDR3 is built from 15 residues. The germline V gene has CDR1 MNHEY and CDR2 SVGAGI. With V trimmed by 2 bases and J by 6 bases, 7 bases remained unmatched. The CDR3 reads CASSYDRGGPDTQYF. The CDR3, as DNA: TGTGCCAGCAGTTACGATCGGGGGGGGCCCGATACGCAGTATTTT.

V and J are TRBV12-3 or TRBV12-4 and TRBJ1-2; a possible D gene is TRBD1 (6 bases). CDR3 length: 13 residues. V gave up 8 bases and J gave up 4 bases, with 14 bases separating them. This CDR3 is CASGSGAFYGYTF. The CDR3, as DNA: TGTGCCAGCGGCTCAGGGGCCTTCTATGGCTACACCTTC.

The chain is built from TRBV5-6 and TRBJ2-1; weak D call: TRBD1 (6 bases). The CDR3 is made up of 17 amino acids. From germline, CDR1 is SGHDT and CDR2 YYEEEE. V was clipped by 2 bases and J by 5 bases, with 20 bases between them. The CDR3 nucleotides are TGTGCCAGCAGCTTAGGTAAAGGGGGAGAGCCCAACAATGAGCAGTTCTTC. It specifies CASSLGKGGEPNNEQFF.

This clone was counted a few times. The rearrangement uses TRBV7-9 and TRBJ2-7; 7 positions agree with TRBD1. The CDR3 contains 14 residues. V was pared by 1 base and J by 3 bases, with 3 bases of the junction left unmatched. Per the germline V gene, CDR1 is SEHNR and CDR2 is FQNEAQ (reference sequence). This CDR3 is CASSLGQGFYEQYF. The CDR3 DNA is TGTGCCAGCAGCTTAGGACAGGGCTTCTACGAGCAGTACTTC.

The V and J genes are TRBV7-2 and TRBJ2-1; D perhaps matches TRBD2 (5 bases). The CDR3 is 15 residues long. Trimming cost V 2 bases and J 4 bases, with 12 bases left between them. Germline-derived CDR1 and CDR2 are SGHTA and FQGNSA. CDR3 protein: CASSLSRGEYNEQFF. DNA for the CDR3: TGTGCCAGCAGCTTAAGTCGGGGAGAATACAATGAGCAGTTCTTC.

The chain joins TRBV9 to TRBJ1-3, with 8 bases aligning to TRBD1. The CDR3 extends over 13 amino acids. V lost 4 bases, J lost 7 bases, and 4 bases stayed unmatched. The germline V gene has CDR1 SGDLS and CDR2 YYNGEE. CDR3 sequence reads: CASSHRQGNTIYF. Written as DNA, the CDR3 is TGTGCCAGCAGCCATCGACAGGGGAACACCATATATTTT.

The CDR3 DNA follows: TGTGCCAACAGCATCCTCCCCGGTCAGCCCCAGCATTTT. Translated: CANSILPGQPQHF. V gene TRBV6-5 combines with J gene TRBJ1-5; D gene unclear. V was shortened by 10 bases and J by 6 bases, with 16 bases between the two germline ends. Germline CDR1 and CDR2: MNHEY and SVGAGI. The CDR3 spans 13 residues.

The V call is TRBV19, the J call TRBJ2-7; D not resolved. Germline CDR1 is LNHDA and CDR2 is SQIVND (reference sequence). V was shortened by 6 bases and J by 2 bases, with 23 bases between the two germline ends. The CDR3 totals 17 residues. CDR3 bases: TGTGCCAGTAGACCATCCCCCTTTGGCCAGACTCCCTACGAGCAGTACTTC. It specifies CASRPSPFGQTPYEQYF. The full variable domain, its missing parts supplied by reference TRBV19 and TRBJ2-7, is DGGITQSPKYLFRKEGQNVTLSCEQNLNHDAMYWYRQDPGQGLRLIYYSQIVNDFQKGDIAEGYSVSREKKESFPLTVTSAQKNPTAFYLCASRPSPFGQTPYEQYFGPGTRLTVT.

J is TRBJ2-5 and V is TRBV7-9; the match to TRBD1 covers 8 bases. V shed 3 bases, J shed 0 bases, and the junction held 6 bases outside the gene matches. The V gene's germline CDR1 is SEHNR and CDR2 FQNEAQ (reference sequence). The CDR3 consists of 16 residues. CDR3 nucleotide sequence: TGTGCCAGCAGCTTCAACAGGGGGTGGTACCAAGAGACCCAGTACTTC. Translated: CASSFNRGWYQETQYF.

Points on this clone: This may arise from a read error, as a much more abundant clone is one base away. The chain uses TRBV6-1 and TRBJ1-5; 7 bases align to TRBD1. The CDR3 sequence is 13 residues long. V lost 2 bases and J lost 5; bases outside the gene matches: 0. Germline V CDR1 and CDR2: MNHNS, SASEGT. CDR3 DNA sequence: TGTGCCAGCAGTGAACAGGGGGATCAGCCCCAGCATTTT. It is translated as CASSEQGDQPQHF.

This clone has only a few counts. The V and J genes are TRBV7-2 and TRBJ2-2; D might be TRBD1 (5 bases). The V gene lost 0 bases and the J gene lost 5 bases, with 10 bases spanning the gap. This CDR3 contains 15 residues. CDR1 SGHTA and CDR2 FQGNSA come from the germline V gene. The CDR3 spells CASSLAKTGTGELFF. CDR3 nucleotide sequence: TGTGCCAGCAGCTTAGCGAAAACAGGAACCGGGGAGCTGTTTTTT. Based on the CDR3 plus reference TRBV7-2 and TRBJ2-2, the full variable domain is GAGVSQSPSNKVTEKGKDVELRCDPISGHTALYWYRQSLGQGLEFLIYFQGNSAPDKSGLPSDRFSAERTGGSVSTLTIQRTQQEDSAVYLCASSLAKTGTGELFFGEGSRLTVL.

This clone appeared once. The CDR3 is CASSLSRGNEQFF. Here the CDR3 DNA reads TGTGCCAGCAGTTTATCCAGGGGTAATGAGCAGTTCTTC. V gene TRBV12-3 or TRBV12-4 combines with J gene TRBJ2-1; possible D gene TRBD1, 6 bases. V was shortened by 2 bases and J by 7 bases, with 9 bases between the two germline ends. The CDR3 spans 13 residues.

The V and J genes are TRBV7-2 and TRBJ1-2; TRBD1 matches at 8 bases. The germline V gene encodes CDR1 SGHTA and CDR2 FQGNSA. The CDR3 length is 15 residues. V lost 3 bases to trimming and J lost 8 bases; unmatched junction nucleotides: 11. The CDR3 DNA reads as TGTGCCAGCAGCTTCAATACAGGGGGAGTCGACGGCTACACCTTC. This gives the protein CASSFNTGGVDGYTF.

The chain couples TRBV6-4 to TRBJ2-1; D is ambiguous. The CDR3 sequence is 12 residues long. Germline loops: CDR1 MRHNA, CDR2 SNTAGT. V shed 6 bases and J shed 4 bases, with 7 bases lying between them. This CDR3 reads CASSSTYNEQFF. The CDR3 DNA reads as TGTGCCAGCAGCTCGACTTACAATGAGCAGTTCTTC.

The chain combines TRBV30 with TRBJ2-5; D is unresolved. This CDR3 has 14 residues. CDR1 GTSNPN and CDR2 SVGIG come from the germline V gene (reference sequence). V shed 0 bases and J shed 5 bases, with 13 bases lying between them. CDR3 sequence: CAWSVSQAAETQYF. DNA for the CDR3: TGTGCCTGGAGTGTATCTCAGGCCGCGGAGACCCAGTACTTC.

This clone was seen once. The CDR3 loop is CASSQDAGVGKNEQFF. The CDR3 nucleotides read TGCGCCAGCAGCCAAGATGCCGGGGTCGGGAAGAATGAGCAGTTCTTC. The chain is built from TRBV4-3 and TRBJ2-1, with D perhaps matching TRBD2 (5 bases). This CDR3 is built from 16 residues. Germline V gene sequence: CDR1 LGHNA, CDR2 YSLEER. The V end lost 0 bases, the J end lost 7 bases, and 16 bases lay between the germline ends.